Given below is one TCR beta chain in context. V lost 1 base to trimming and J lost 12 bases; unmatched junction nucleotides: 12. The CDR3 has 17 residues. The germline V gene encodes CDR1 MGHRA and CDR2 YSYEKL. This entry comes from a study of T cell responses to AZD1222 COVID-19 vaccine. TCRdb keeps only in-frame clones here, not all; method: immunoSEQ multiplex PCR. The data hold 29,000 or so clones, with about 93% observed a single time. Sequenced material: peripheral blood, taken on day 0 of AZD1222 vaccination. The clonotype originates from an adult in good health. This rearrangement joins TRBV4-1 to TRBJ2-1, with 13 bases aligning to TRBD2. CDR3 sequence (DNA): TGCGCCAGCAGCCAAGGCCTACTAGCGGGGGGGCCTTTAGCGCAGTTCTTC. Amino acids: CASSQGLLAGGPLAQFF.